This T cell receptor beta chain comes out of a study of follicular helper T cells after annual influenza vaccination. Study-level results: Change in circulating plasmablasts correlated with ICOS+CD38+ cTfh clonality change. Most later recoveries of Day 7 ICOS+CD38+ clones were ICOS-CD38- cTfh. Successive annual vaccinations recalled a recurrent oligoclonal ICOS+CD38+ cTfh response with influenza-specific clonotypes.

The time point was: 2014-2015 season, pre-vaccination. Non-naive CD4+CXCR5+PD-1+ cTfh were sorted into ICOS+CD38+ and ICOS-CD38- fractions. With 8 bases clipped from V and 1 base from J, the junction kept 8 bases outside the gene matches. This CDR3 comprises 17 residues. Germline V gene lookup returns CDR1 MGHDK and CDR2 SYGVNS. Profiled with immunoSEQ multiplex PCR; TCRdb holds only in-frame clones, not every one. The sample lists roughly 10,000 clones; about 80% were seen once. With regard to this clone: Its specificity is not known.

Sequenced here: CXCR5+ CD38- circulating T follicular helper cells from blood, sampled on the day of influenza vaccination. The sample's subset: circulating Tfh, non-naive CD4+CXCR5+PD-1+ (ICOS+CD38+ or ICOS-CD38-). J is TRBJ2-1 and V is TRBV25-1, with TRBD2 matching over 13 bases. The receptor was derived from an adult who received the influenza vaccine. The CDR3, as DNA: TGTGCCAGCGCTCGGACTAGCGGGAGTTCTTCCTACAATGAGCAGTTCTTC. It yields the protein CASARTSGSSSYNEQFF.